This T cell receptor beta chain was identified during a study of cytomegalovirus exposure and HLA in healthy donors (dated by TCRdb to 2017 to 2019). Context from the whole study: An earlier analysis of 587 of the donors reported 250 to 300 Gb of sequence data and roughly 110 million unique TCR beta sequences from some 180 million T cells. Among some 400 genotyped donors of the cohort, an average of around 240,000 unique TCR beta nucleotide sequences was sequenced per donor, of which 15% to 20% were non-productive. The study aimed to test whether signatures of past pathogen exposure could be identified by cataloging public T cell receptors. To predict cytomegalovirus infection status, the study combined high-throughput TCR immunosequencing, statistical association of individual TCRs with disease status, and machine learning. HLA typing covered class I and class II loci at four-digit resolution. In a later genetic analysis, genome-wide SNP genotypes for about 65% of the 666 donors were used, and that subset was treated as a discovery cohort. Among the roughly 400 genotyped donors, 81% belonged to the genetic ancestry cluster associated with self-reported Caucasian donors. Alongside the repertoire data, information on donor age, sex, ethnicity and CMV serostatus was compiled. Roughly 5 DR-DQ haplotypes were handled as single units for association and clustering, since linkage in the cohort was strong. Roughly 300 gigabases of sequencing data and 70 million to 100 million unique TCR sequences made up an early release that covered around 640 HLA-typed donors. To decide whether each TCR beta V gene segment behaved as functional or pseudogenic, an earlier analysis of over 500 of the donors relied on high-throughput TCR beta sequencing. In addition to the first cohort of around 670 subjects, a separate validation cohort of approximately 120 different subjects was used. Rather than using new phenotypic data, the later analysis identified candidate immune exposures from TCR beta sequences and from how often those sequences occurred across donors. Typing coverage varied by locus: roughly 629-640 donors for A, B, C, DRB1 and DQB1; approximately 520 for DQA1; over 600 for DPA1; fewer than 480 for DPB1. Every repertoire in the discovery cohort had been generated on one and the same sequencing platform. The T cell repertoires of some 700 subjects were profiled by immunosequencing and related to cytomegalovirus serostatus. A later analysis re-analyzed previously published TCR beta repertoires from several hundred donors and added high-resolution HLA genotyping to study TCR occurrence patterns.

The cohort was made up of 666 healthy bone marrow donors. All cohort members were sampled while nominally healthy, although unrecorded immune exposures were likely present. The donor tested CMV seropositive and was one of the 289 seropositive cohort members. A peripheral blood sample was collected from each donor, and TCR beta sequencing was performed on peripheral blood mononuclear cells. The Qiagen DNeasy Blood Extraction Kit was used to extract genomic DNA from the blood cell samples. Details on this clone: What this receptor recognizes is not known. Base qualities are not recorded, but no much larger clone differs from it by a single base.

Overall study results and their limits: A further reported finding was that TCR beta sequences accurately predicted the HLA-A and HLA-B alleles for most subjects in the first cohort. Because some donors lacked HLA typing at each locus, the association tests relied only on the typed subset. Assigning TCR associations to individual alleles was difficult when HLA alleles, especially DR and DQ, strongly co-occurred. Three of the identified cytomegalovirus-associated TCR beta chains were confirmed in vitro to be specific for cytomegalovirus antigens. According to a later genetic analysis, donors in an Asian-associated ancestry cluster had fewer N-insertions in productive TCRs than the roughly 700-donor mean. A later genetic analysis associated a missense DCLRE1C variant with V-gene and J-gene trimming of TCR beta chains, and an independent cohort replicated the association. A cluster of highly shared sequence variants was judged likely to be a technical artifact of the sequencing pipeline. This cohort had only TCR beta chains sequenced, and the lack of alpha or paired-chain data limited which features could be detected. Because counts were too low, roughly 18 rarely observed V segments, including chromosome 9 orphons, were left out of the earlier analysis of roughly 600 of the donors. CMV serostatus was the only immune exposure information available for the cohort. Most CMV-associated TCR beta chains appeared to be HLA-restricted in a later analysis, and the HLA associations seemed to be driven largely by CMV exposure. The classifier was reported to diagnose cytomegalovirus status with high specificity and sensitivity in both the original and validation cohorts. Across donors, most TCR sequences were observed very rarely, whereas some public TCRs were present in many individuals. Linkage disequilibrium might explain the correlated functional status among segregating V segments, but an unknown experimental factor could not be ruled out. Because the 87-base-pair reads could not distinguish some IMGT-functional V segments, including TRBV6-2 and TRBV6-3, those segments were excluded. In a later analysis, 16,951 TCR beta sequences were associated with specific HLA alleles at a false discovery rate of 0.05. Roughly uniform sequencing depth across donors was assumed in presence/absence analyses, although this assumption may not hold. The authors suggested that the approach could potentially be generalized to other disease states and immunological phenotypes. A later analysis reported that several top co-occurrence clusters appeared linked to parvovirus B19, influenza, CMV and Epstein-Barr virus. In the study, approximately 150 TCR beta chains were listed as associated with cytomegalovirus. Compared with equally common non-associated chains, HLA-associated TCR beta chains in a later analysis were more clonally expanded and had lower generation probabilities. In a later analysis, the rate of TCR association differed among HLA loci, with DRB1 alleles having the most associated TCRs and HLA-C alleles having the fewest. An earlier analysis of approximately 600 of the donors showed that most TCR beta V segments appeared in productive rearrangements either about 87% or about 30% of the time, which broadly matched IMGT annotations.

The library was prepared using the immunoSEQ multiplex PCR assay. A mixture of 60 forward primers for TCR Vbeta segments and 13 reverse primers for TCR Jbeta segments was used in the multiplex PCR. Amplification of the CDR3 region of rearranged TCR beta genes was performed with a multiplex PCR assay on genomic DNA. The amplified TCR beta libraries were sequenced on the Illumina HiSeq System as 87-base-pair reads. The original methods were these. A later analysis tallied approximately 87 million unique TCR beta chains across the 650 to 750 repertoires, and some 10 million of those chains were shared by two or more donors. Raw reads were error-corrected and collapsed into unique sequences with a nearest-neighbor algorithm that merged closely related sequences to remove PCR and sequencing errors. V, D and J gene segments were assigned by aligning CDR3 sequences to IMGT reference sequences. For a sequence to be retained, a match of at least six nucleotides was required to both a V gene segment and a J gene segment. Rearrangements were classified as productive when the CDR3 lacked stop codons and remained in frame with V and J, and all other rearrangements were classified as non-productive. Following IMGT convention, CDR3 was defined as the stretch from the second conserved V-encoded cysteine up to the conserved J-encoded phenylalanine. The earlier analysis of about 590 of the donors excluded sequences that lacked an unambiguous match to a single V gene segment. An earlier analysis of about 590 of the donors classified V segments as functional when productive rearrangements were above 56.7% and as segregating when the standard deviation between donors was above 5%. To diagnose cytomegalovirus status from the catalog of TCR beta chain sequences, a statistical classification framework was built. In a later analysis, TCR nucleotide sequences were compared against IMGT/GENE-DB human TR gene sequences so that V and J genes could be assigned. The TCRdist pipeline was used in a later analysis to assign CDR3 sequences and most-parsimonious VDJ recombination scenarios. In a later analysis, each TCR beta chain was defined by its CDR3 amino acid sequence together with its V-gene family, and reads lacking a unique V-gene family were excluded. In a later analysis, fewer than 600 highly shared, low-generation-probability nucleotide sequences were removed to address suspected cross-contamination and a sequencing artifact. A later analysis calculated a clonal expansion index for each public chain from normalized within-repertoire ranks of inferred template counts. A later analysis computed generation probabilities with a VDJ recombination model fitted to out-of-frame rearrangements, and checked the results against IGoR. A later analysis scored TCR-TCR, TCR-HLA and TCR-CMV co-occurrence with hypergeometric tests, applying a repertoire-size bias correction to TCR pairs. A later analysis estimated false discovery rates by permuting HLA or CMV assignments 20 times. In a later analysis, co-occurring TCRs were grouped using DBSCAN, with TCRdist sequence similarity added in when clustering inside HLA-allele-positive subsets. Repertoires with fewer than 30,000 or more than 120,000 public chains, plus five repertoires with anomalous nucleotide sharing, were excluded from co-occurrence clustering. In TCRdb, the immuneACCESS table is reduced to in-frame sequences with V and J assigned. These tables do not hold every clone; where another copy was compared, an unresolved V gene accounts for under half, and the others remain unexplained. From that table come the V and J calls and clone size; the DNA was used to work out D and trimming. In all, the sample holds roughly 120,000 clones, and around 69% of those were seen once. 15% to 20% of the sample is taken by the ten largest.

The CDR3, from cysteine to phenylalanine, totals 15 residues. The kept DNA is CDR3 alone, 45 bases in frame from the first base. The V and J ends are trimmed by 5 bases and 0 bases, leaving 14 bases between them. The germline V gene sets CDR1 to SQVTM and CDR2 to ANQGSEA. The sequence came from a man between 50 and 59 years old in good health and CMV-seropositive. Sequenced input: PBMCs. The rearrangement combines TRBV29-1 with TRBJ2-1; the D segment could be TRBD1, given 5 matching bases. The encoded CDR3 is CSVLGQPSSYNEQFF. The nucleotide sequence reads TGCAGCGTTCTGGGGCAGCCGAGCTCCTACAATGAGCAGTTCTTC.